Sequencing of this T cell receptor (beta chain) was carried out in a study of CD8 T cells in ankylosing spondylitis. This clonotype has a handful of counts. Its antigen is still unknown. Quantitative 5'-RACE with molecular barcodes generated TCR beta libraries. TCRdb processed the 5' RACE reads anew with MiXCR; each CDR3 protein has one entry. Altogether under 950,000 distinct CDR3 sequences are present, 15% to 20% being singletons, with the ten largest covering 19%. Study conclusions and caveats: A subset of motif variants has previously been described in the synovial fluid and blood of reactive arthritis. What seemed typical of ankylosing spondylitis blood was a TCR beta motif built from eight highly homologous variants. Clones that were linked to disease were CD8+ and were relatively rare in peripheral blood. Reports say disease-linked clones showed up significantly more in matched ankylosing spondylitis synovial fluid.

Germline CDR1 reads SGHTA; CDR2 reads FQGNSA. The ends were cut back, 5 bases at V and 2 bases at J, with 10 bases in the middle. The CDR3 sequence is 14 residues long. The specimen was blood, either unsorted or a sorted T cell fraction (not recorded which). The chain links TRBV7-2 to TRBJ2-1, with no clear D. This clonotype originated in a male donor with ankylosing spondylitis. CDR3 sequence (DNA): TGTGCCAGCAGCGTGGGGATCACCTACAATGAGCAGTTCTTC. It encodes CASSVGITYNEQFF. Complete variable domain (other parts from reference TRBV7-2 and TRBJ2-1): GAGVSQSPSNKVTEKGKDVELRCDPISGHTALYWYRQSLGQGLEFLIYFQGNSAPDKSGLPSDRFSAERTGGSVSTLTIQRTQQEDSAVYLCASSVGITYNEQFFGPGTRLTVL.